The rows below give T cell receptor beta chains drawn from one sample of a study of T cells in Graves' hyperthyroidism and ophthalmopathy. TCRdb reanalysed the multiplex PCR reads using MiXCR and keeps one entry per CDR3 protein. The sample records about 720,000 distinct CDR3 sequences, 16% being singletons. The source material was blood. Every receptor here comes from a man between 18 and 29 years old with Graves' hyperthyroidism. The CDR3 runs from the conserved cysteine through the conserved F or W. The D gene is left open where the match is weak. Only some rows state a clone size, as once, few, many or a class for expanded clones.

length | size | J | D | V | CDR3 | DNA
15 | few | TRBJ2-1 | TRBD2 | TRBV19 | CASSTSGSTYNEQFF | TGTGCCAGTAGTACTAGCGGGAGTACTTACAATGAGCAGTTCTTC
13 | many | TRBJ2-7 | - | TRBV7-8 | CASSSGISYEQYF | TGTGCCAGCAGCTCCGGCATTTCCTACGAGCAGTACTTC
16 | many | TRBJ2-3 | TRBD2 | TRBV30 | CAWSRLSGSSTDTQYF | TGTGCCTGGAGCCGCCTCAGCGGGAGTAGCACAGATACGCAGTATTTT
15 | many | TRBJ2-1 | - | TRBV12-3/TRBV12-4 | CASSLDPSRRDEQFF | TGTGCCAGCAGTTTAGACCCTAGCAGGAGGGATGAGCAGTTCTTC
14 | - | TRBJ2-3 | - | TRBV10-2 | CASSGAEPTDTQYF | TGCGCCAGCAGTGGAGCGGAACCCACAGATACGCAGTATTTT
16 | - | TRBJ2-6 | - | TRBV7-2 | CASSLLMFSGANVLTF | TGTGCCAGCAGCTTATTAATGTTCTCTGGGGCCAACGTCCTGACTTTC
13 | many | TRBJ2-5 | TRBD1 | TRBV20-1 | CSATTGLIETQYF | TGCAGTGCTACGACAGGGCTTATCGAGACCCAGTACTTC
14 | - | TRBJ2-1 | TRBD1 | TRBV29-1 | CSVEPGQFYNEQFF | TGCAGCGTTGAGCCGGGACAGTTTTACAATGAGCAGTTCTTC
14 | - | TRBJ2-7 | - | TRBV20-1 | CSARDPGPAHEQHF | TGCAGTGCTAGAGACCCGGGACCGGCCCACGAGCAGCACTTC
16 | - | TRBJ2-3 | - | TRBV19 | CASSIARGSSTDTQYF | TGTGCCAGTAGTATAGCGCGGGGTTCTAGCACAGATACGCAGTATTTT
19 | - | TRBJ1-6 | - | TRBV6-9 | CASSSRDQTSSSYNSPLHF | TGTGCCAGCAGTTCGCGCGATCAGACATCGAGCTCCTATAATTCACCCCTCCACTTT
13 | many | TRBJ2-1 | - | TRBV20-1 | CSAREDDYNEQFF | TGCAGTGCTAGGGAGGACGACTACAATGAGCAGTTCTTC
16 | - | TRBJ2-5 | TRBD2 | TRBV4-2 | CASSQEGSGRSETQYF | TGTGCCAGCAGCCAAGAGGGGAGCGGGAGGTCAGAGACCCAGTACTTC
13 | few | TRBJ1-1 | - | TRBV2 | CASGVVGNTEAFF | TGTGCCAGCGGGGTGGTGGGGAACACTGAAGCTTTCTTT
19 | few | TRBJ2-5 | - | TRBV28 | CASSLGPPPDSTIQETQYF | TGTGCCAGCAGTTTAGGTCCCCCACCGGACTCCACTATACAAGAGACCCAGTACTTC
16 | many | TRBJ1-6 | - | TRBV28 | CASSLTVRGAGSPLHF | TGTGCCAGCAGCCTTACCGTCAGGGGCGCGGGATCACCCCTCCACTTT
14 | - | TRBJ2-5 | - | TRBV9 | CASSVWDESETQYF | TGTGCCAGCAGCGTTTGGGACGAATCAGAGACCCAGTACTTC